Below, 23 T cell receptor beta chains from the same sample are listed, as sequenced in a study of T cell changes during pregnancy in multiple sclerosis. The method was immunoSEQ multiplex PCR; TCRdb's version includes in-frame clones alone and lacks a portion of them. The data show 65,000 to 80,000 clones, with around nine tenths seen just once and roughly 0.21% held by the top ten. Sequencing was performed on CD4+ T cells from peripheral blood mononuclear cells, taken before pregnancy. The receptors here all came from a female donor with multiple sclerosis, enrolled in a pregnancy study.

This rearrangement joins TRBV19 to TRBJ1-5; TRBD1 might be the D (6 bases). V gave up 5 bases and J gave up 4 bases, with 15 bases separating them. CDR3 length equals 15 residues. Germline CDR1 LNHDA, CDR2 SQIVND (reference sequence). This CDR3 reads CASSPRTEPNQPQHF. Here the CDR3 DNA reads TGTGCCAGTAGTCCCCGGACAGAACCAAATCAGCCCCAGCATTTT.

This chain joins TRBV19 and TRBJ1-5, with D unclear. The CDR3 covers 14 residues. V gave up 5 bases and J gave up 1 base, with 9 bases separating them. Germline-derived CDR1 and CDR2 are LNHDA and SQIVND (reference sequence). In DNA form, the CDR3 reads TGTGCCAGTAGTGGGCAGATAAGCAATCAGCCCCAGCATTTT. It specifies CASSGQISNQPQHF.

The chain combines TRBV27 with TRBJ2-7; TRBD2 aligns across 10 bases. This CDR3 has 14 residues. The V and J ends lost 3 bases and 2 bases, in that order; junction bases with no gene match: 1. Germline V CDR1 and CDR2: MNHEY, SMNVEV (reference sequence). CDR3 DNA sequence: TGTGCCAGCAGTTTCAGCGGGAGGGCCTACGAGCAGTACTTC. Protein sequence: CASSFSGRAYEQYF.

The gene calls are TRBV28 and TRBJ2-1; 12 bases agree with TRBD1. V shed 3 bases, J shed 7 bases, and the junction held 10 bases outside the gene matches. Germline CDR1 and CDR2: MDHEN and SYDVKM. This CDR3 spans 17 amino acids. As DNA, the CDR3 is TGTGCCAGCAGTTTCTCACCGGGACAGGGGGCGGATAATGAGCAGTTCTTC. Protein: CASSFSPGQGADNEQFF. Together with reference TRBV28 and TRBJ2-1, the CDR3 gives the full variable domain: DVKVTQSSRYLVKRTGEKVFLECVQDMDHENMFWYRQDPGLGLRLIYFSYDVKMKEKGDIPEGYSVSREKKERFSLILESASTNQTSMYLCASSFSPGQGADNEQFFGPGTRLTVL.

The chain employs TRBV30 and TRBJ2-1; D is possibly TRBD2 (5 bases). This CDR3 is 15 amino acids long. Germline values: CDR1 GTSNPN, CDR2 SVGIG (reference sequence). V lost 1 base and J lost 6, with 16 bases in between. Here the CDR3 DNA reads TGTGCCTGGAGTGCCACCCGGGGTACAGTCAATGAGCAGTTCTTC. Its translation: CAWSATRGTVNEQFF.

CDR3: CASSTTSFAETQYF. The DNA for the CDR3 is TGTGCCAGTAGTACCACTAGTTTTGCGGAGACCCAGTACTTC. The chain carries TRBV19 and TRBJ2-5; a possible D gene is TRBD2 (5 bases). The CDR3 length is 14 residues. Germline CDR1 LNHDA, CDR2 SQIVND (reference sequence). The ends were cut back, 4 bases at V and 5 bases at J, with 14 bases in the middle.

This rearrangement joins TRBV6-1 to TRBJ2-2, with 8 nucleotides matching TRBD1. This CDR3 spans 13 amino acids. Per the germline V gene, CDR1 is MNHNS and CDR2 is SASEGT. Germline trimming cut 6 bases from V and 7 bases from J; bases unmatched to any gene: 4. CDR3 protein: CASRNRGDGELFF. The CDR3 coding sequence is TGTGCCAGCAGGAACAGGGGGGACGGGGAGCTGTTTTTT.

V is TRBV23-1 and J is TRBJ2-7, with 7 bases that match TRBD1. TRBV23-1 is an open reading frame whose function is uncertain. The CDR3 extends over 14 amino acids. V gave up 3 bases and J gave up 2 bases; unmatched junction bases: 4. In nucleotides, the CDR3 is TGCGCCAGCAGTCACACAGGGGACGCCTACGAGCAGTACTTC. Protein sequence: CASSHTGDAYEQYF.

The chain recombines TRBV29-1 with TRBJ2-7; the match to TRBD2 covers 12 bases. CDR3 size: 14 residues. CDR1 is SQVTM and CDR2 is ANQGSEA in the germline V gene. Trimming cost V 6 bases and J 6 bases; bases outside gene matches: 9. The CDR3 protein is CSVLTGLAGIEQYF. Here the CDR3 DNA reads TGCAGCGTACTTACGGGACTAGCGGGCATCGAGCAGTACTTC.

This clone was observed once. V gene TRBV25-1 combines with J gene TRBJ2-5; D is perhaps TRBD1 (5 bases). Germline V gene lookup returns CDR1 MGHDK and CDR2 SYGVNS. With 4 bases removed from V and 5 bases from J, the gap between germline ends came to 14 bases. CDR3 size: 14 residues. For the CDR3, the DNA is TGTGCCAGCAGTGGTCTAGGGGCCGGGGAGACCCAGTACTTC. This translates into CASSGLGAGETQYF.

The V call is TRBV7-2, the J call TRBJ2-3; a weak D match, TRBD1 (6 bases). Trimming shortened V by 4 bases and J by 12 bases, and 17 bases separated the two germline ends. Germline CDR1 is SGHTA and CDR2 is FQGNSA. CDR3 length: 13 residues. The CDR3 DNA follows: TGTGCCAGCAGCTACCAGACAGGTCCCTTACAGTATTTT. Translated, it gives CASSYQTGPLQYF.

The chain carries TRBV10-3 and TRBJ2-7; 7 positions match TRBD1. CDR1 and CDR2 (germline): ENHRY, SYGVKD. This CDR3 region has 17 residues. Unmatched junction bases numbered 13, after V lost 5 bases and J lost 0 bases. The CDR3 protein is CAISSQTRDRSSYEQYF. The CDR3 coding sequence is TGTGCCATCAGTTCCCAGACTCGGGACAGAAGCTCCTACGAGCAGTACTTC.

CDR3 nucleotides: TGCGCCAGCAGCTTGTCACAGATAAGCACAGATACGCAGTATTTT. Protein product: CASSLSQISTDTQYF. The genes are TRBV5-1 and TRBJ2-3; D not certain. Looked up from germline, CDR1 is SGHRS and CDR2 is YFSETQ. The CDR3 totals 15 residues. V was trimmed by 1 base and J by 0 bases, leaving 9 bases between them.

The V and J genes are TRBV30 and TRBJ1-3, with D possibly matching TRBD1 (5 bases). CDR3 length: 13 residues. Germline V gives CDR1 GTSNPN, CDR2 SVGIG (reference sequence). This chain's CDR3 is CVGQGSSGNTIYF. DNA of the CDR3: TGTGTCGGCCAGGGCTCCTCTGGAAACACCATATATTTT.

This clone was seen once. This chain connects TRBV28 to TRBJ2-3, with 11 bases fitting TRBD2. J lost 6 bases, V lost 2 bases, and 7 bases had no gene match. The CDR3 sequence is 16 residues long. Germline CDR1 reads MDHEN; CDR2 reads SYDVKM. This chain's CDR3 is CASSLRGTSGRDTQYF. The DNA for the CDR3 is TGTGCCAGCAGTTTACGTGGGACTAGCGGAAGGGATACGCAGTATTTT. The full variable domain, in which reference TRBV28 and TRBJ2-3 provide the parts outside the CDR3, is DVKVTQSSRYLVKRTGEKVFLECVQDMDHENMFWYRQDPGLGLRLIYFSYDVKMKEKGDIPEGYSVSREKKERFSLILESASTNQTSMYLCASSLRGTSGRDTQYFGPGTRLTVL.

The gene calls are TRBV5-4 and TRBJ2-3; 9 bases are a match to TRBD1. Germline V gives CDR1 SGHNT, CDR2 YYREEE (reference sequence). The CDR3 loop spans 17 amino acids. Trimming removed 4 bases from V and 2 bases from J; junction bases left unmatched: 11. CDR3 amino acids: CASSRGTGLDHTDTQYF. The DNA for the CDR3 is TGTGCCAGCAGCCGTGGGACAGGGTTAGACCACACAGATACGCAGTATTTT.

The chain employs TRBV18 and TRBJ1-2; no definite D call. Germline V lookup: CDR1 KGHSH, CDR2 LQKENI. CDR3 size: 16 residues. Trimming took 6 bases from V and 4 from J, leaving 21 bases between them. This CDR3 is CASSPTDTPVGYGYTF. CDR3 in DNA: TGTGCCAGCTCTCCCACCGACACCCCGGTAGGCTATGGCTACACCTTC.

The chain is built from TRBV19 and TRBJ1-5, with 7 bases identical to TRBD1. The CDR3 has 16 amino acids. J was trimmed by 2 bases and V by 3 bases; bases with no gene match: 7. The germline V gene encodes CDR1 LNHDA and CDR2 SQIVND (reference sequence). The CDR3 region has the DNA TGTGCCAGTAGTATCTCAGGGGGTTGGGGCAATCAGCCCCAGCATTTT. Its protein is CASSISGGWGNQPQHF.

This rearrangement joins TRBV9 to TRBJ2-2, with 8 bases aligning to TRBD1. V was clipped by 1 base and J by 5 bases; unmatched bases: 13. The CDR3 is 18 residues long. The germline CDR1 and CDR2 sequences are SGDLS and YYNGEE. Here the CDR3 DNA reads TGTGCCAGCAGCGTAAGGGACAGGTCCCACCTGGGGACCGGGGAGCTGTTTTTT. Amino acid sequence: CASSVRDRSHLGTGELFF.

The chain uses TRBV27 and TRBJ1-1; 7 nucleotides agree with TRBD1. The junction had 10 bases not matched to a gene; V was cut back by 5 bases and J by 4 bases. This CDR3 has 15 amino acids. Germline V gene lookup returns CDR1 MNHEY and CDR2 SMNVEV (reference sequence). The CDR3: CASSPPGTGVTEAFF. The CDR3 DNA sequence: TGTGCCAGCAGTCCCCCCGGCACAGGGGTCACTGAAGCTTTCTTT.

The chain is built from TRBV2 and TRBJ1-4; 7 bases match TRBD1. Germline CDR1 SNHLY, CDR2 FYNNEI. Trimming at V came to 5 bases and at J to 13 bases, leaving 7 bases not matched to a gene. The CDR3 has 12 amino acids. In DNA, the CDR3 is TGTGCCAGCAGTCCAGGGGGGATCGGACTGTTTTTT. Translated: CASSPGGIGLFF.

The chain joins TRBV5-1 to TRBJ2-5; weak D call: TRBD2 (7 bases). This CDR3 spans 14 amino acids. Germline lookup yields CDR1 SGHRS and CDR2 YFSETQ. With 4 bases removed from V and 3 bases from J, the gap between germline ends came to 13 bases. The CDR3 loop is CASSPGGGKETQYF. CDR3 bases: TGCGCCAGCAGCCCGGGCGGGGGCAAAGAGACCCAGTACTTC.

This chain joins TRBV5-8 and TRBJ1-2; 7 positions agree with TRBD1. The length of the CDR3 is 14 residues. CDR1 and CDR2 from the germline V gene are SGHTS and YDEGEE. V lost 1 base to trimming and J lost 7 bases; unmatched junction nucleotides: 7. This CDR3 is CASSLLRGPSGYTF. The CDR3 DNA sequence: TGTGCCAGCAGCTTGCTGAGGGGGCCCAGTGGCTACACCTTC.